A single sample gave rise to the 13 T cell receptor beta chains below, sequenced in a study of blood T cell repertoires in COVID-19. Clones were sequenced by immunoSEQ multiplex PCR, and TCRdb holds only the in-frame ones, with some missing. The sample includes more than 200,000 clones, 65% to 90% of them seen just once. Sequenced: peripheral blood. Every receptor here comes from a man aged 25 to 45 with active or convalescent COVID-19.

V is TRBV20-1 and J is TRBJ2-3; unclear D gene. The length of the CDR3 is 13 residues. V lost 3 bases, J lost 4 bases, and 11 bases lay in between. Germline loops: CDR1 DFQATT, CDR2 SNEGSKA (reference sequence). The CDR3 sequence: CSASIEISDTQYF. CDR3 in DNA: TGCAGTGCTAGTATCGAGATCTCAGATACGCAGTATTTT.

The chain combines TRBV3-1 (or the pseudogene TRBV3-2) with TRBJ1-6, with 8 bases fitting TRBD1. This CDR3 comprises 15 residues. The junction had 7 bases not matched to a gene; V was cut back by 3 bases and J by 9 bases. Germline assignment: CDR1 LGHDT and CDR2 YNNKEL (reference sequence). The CDR3, as DNA: TGTGCCAGCAGCCAGATTGGACAGGGAGGTTCACCCCTCCACTTT. It codes for CASSQIGQGGSPLHF.

V and J are TRBV5-1 and TRBJ2-7, with 9 bases fitting TRBD2. The V and J ends lost 5 bases and 5 bases, in that order; junction bases with no gene match: 8. The CDR3 is made up of 14 amino acids. Per germline, CDR1 SGHRS and CDR2 YFSETQ. The DNA of the CDR3 is TGCGCCAGCAGTGGCGGGGGGGCCTTAAACGAGCAGTACTTC. It encodes CASSGGGALNEQYF. The complete variable domain, with remaining parts taken from reference TRBV5-1 and TRBJ2-7, reads KAGVTQTPRYLIKTRGQQVTLSCSPISGHRSVSWYQQTPGQGLQFLFEYFSETQRNKGNFPGRFSGRQFSNSRSEMNVSTLELGDSALYLCASSGGGALNEQYFGPGTRLTVT.

This sequence joins TRBV20-1 and TRBJ1-2; maybe TRBD1 (5 bases). Trimming took off 8 bases at V and 8 bases at J, with 15 bases between the two ends. The CDR3 sequence is 11 residues long. CDR1 is DFQATT, CDR2 SNEGSKA, per germline (reference sequence). CDR3 DNA sequence: TGCAGTCTACAAGGGGTTGCCGGCTACACCTTC. It is translated as CSLQGVAGYTF.

This chain links TRBV2 with TRBJ2-7, with TRBD2 matching 8 bases. This CDR3 is built from 15 residues. Trimming took 1 base from V and 6 from J; bases not matched to a gene: 8. Germline assignment: CDR1 SNHLY and CDR2 FYNNEI. CDR3 region: CASSEGRGGPGEQYF. The CDR3 DNA reads as TGTGCCAGCAGTGAAGGTCGGGGGGGCCCGGGCGAGCAGTACTTC.

This clone is a singleton in its sample. This rearrangement joins TRBV4-1 to TRBJ2-7; a possible D gene is TRBD1 (6 bases). This CDR3 has 14 amino acids. Germline lookup yields CDR1 MGHRA and CDR2 YSYEKL. Trimming took off 3 bases at V and 2 bases at J, with 11 bases between the two ends. The CDR3 DNA sequence: TGCGCCAGCAGCCAGGACCGGGACACCTACGAGCAGTACTTC. This translates into CASSQDRDTYEQYF.

The CDR3 DNA follows: TGCAGCGTTGAAGAATCCAGGGGCTATGGCTACACCTTC. Its protein is CSVEESRGYGYTF. The rearrangement joins TRBV29-1 to TRBJ1-2; D perhaps matches TRBD1 (6 bases). Germline-derived CDR1 and CDR2 are SQVTM and ANQGSEA. The germline V and J ends were trimmed by 0 bases and 4 bases, with 9 bases remaining between them. The CDR3 is made up of 13 amino acids. Drawing the rest from reference TRBV29-1 and TRBJ1-2, the complete variable domain is SAVISQKPSRDICQRGTSLTIQCQVDSQVTMMFWYRQQPGQSLTLIATANQGSEATYESGFVIDKFPISRPNLTFSTLTVSNMSPEDSSIYLCSVEESRGYGYTFGSGTRLTVV.

V and J are TRBV19 and TRBJ1-1; TRBD1 might be the D (5 bases). Trimming removed 8 bases at V and 1 base at J, with 5 bases between. Germline V lookup: CDR1 LNHDA, CDR2 SQIVND (reference sequence). The CDR3 totals 11 residues. Written as DNA, the CDR3 is TGTGCCAGTCAGGGGAACACTGAAGCTTTCTTT. It yields the protein CASQGNTEAFF. Complete variable domain (other parts from reference TRBV19 and TRBJ1-1): DGGITQSPKYLFRKEGQNVTLSCEQNLNHDAMYWYRQDPGQGLRLIYYSQIVNDFQKGDIAEGYSVSREKKESFPLTVTSAQKNPTAFYLCASQGNTEAFFGQGTRLTVV.

V and J are TRBV3-1 (or the pseudogene TRBV3-2) and TRBJ1-2, with D maybe TRBD1 (5 bases). From germline, CDR1 is LGHDT and CDR2 YNNKEL (reference sequence). This CDR3 contains 13 residues. The V end lost 0 bases, the J end lost 4 bases, and 6 bases lay between the germline ends. The CDR3 sequence is CASSQEGGYGYTF. CDR3 nucleotides: TGTGCCAGCAGCCAAGAGGGGGGCTATGGCTACACCTTC.

This chain connects TRBV14 to TRBJ2-5; 7 bases agree with TRBD1. The CDR3 length is 18 residues. Per germline, CDR1 SGHDN and CDR2 FVKESK. The junction had 18 bases not matched to a gene; V was cut back by 4 bases and J by 4 bases. The CDR3 coding sequence is TGTGCCAGCAGCCCACCGGAACGAGACAGGGCCAGTAGAGAGACCCAGTACTTC. This translates into CASSPPERDRASRETQYF.

This clone was counted once. DNA for the CDR3: TGTGCCAGCAGCTTGACAGGGGTAGGCAATCAGCCCCAGCATTTT. Translated: CASSLTGVGNQPQHF. The gene calls are TRBV7-3 and TRBJ1-5, with 8 bases lining up with TRBD1. This CDR3 has 15 amino acids. The germline CDR1 and CDR2 sequences are SGHTA and FQGTGA. Trimming removed 3 bases from V and 2 bases from J; junction bases left unmatched: 3.

The V call is TRBV11-1, the J call TRBJ2-1; 9 nucleotides agree with TRBD2. CDR3 length equals 15 residues. Germline V gene sequence: CDR1 SGHAT, CDR2 FQDESV (reference sequence). With 5 bases clipped from V and 3 bases from J, the junction kept 5 bases outside the gene matches. CDR3 amino acids: CASSEASGVYNEQFF. The CDR3 DNA sequence: TGTGCCAGCAGCGAGGCTAGCGGGGTCTACAATGAGCAGTTCTTC.

The chain carries TRBV5-4 and TRBJ2-2; tentative D call: TRBD2 (6 bases). Trimming took 0 bases from V and 0 from J, leaving 6 bases between them. Germline values: CDR1 SGHNT, CDR2 YYREEE (reference sequence). This CDR3 contains 15 residues. The CDR3, as DNA: TGTGCCAGCAGCTTGGGACTAGCGAACACCGGGGAGCTGTTTTTT. It encodes CASSLGLANTGELFF.